Shown below are 7 T cell receptor beta chains from a single sample sequenced in a study of blood T cells in healthy people across ages. Combining a sample-barcoded 5' primer with a J-beta primer mix, a second PCR ran for roughly 7 to 11 cycles. TCRdb reprocessed the 5' RACE reads with MiXCR, giving one entry per CDR3 protein. This table has more than 700,000 distinct CDR3 sequences, around 45% appearing once. Sequenced: blood. The receptors derive from an elderly man in good health.

J is TRBJ2-7 and V is TRBV20-1, with D uncertain. This CDR3 region has 11 residues. Germline V gene sequence: CDR1 DFQATT, CDR2 SNEGSKA (reference sequence). Trimming stripped 5 bases from V and 0 bases from J, with 5 bases between. The CDR3 sequence: CSALFSYEQYF. The DNA for the CDR3 is TGCAGTGCTCTATTCTCCTACGAGCAGTACTTC.

On this clonotype itself: Germline is not matched at one junction end, which may reflect a read error. This chain joins TRBV29-1 and TRBJ1-4; no firm D call. CDR1 is SQVTM and CDR2 is ANQGSEA in the germline V gene. The CDR3 consists of 13 residues. This CDR3 is CSVDLKGDEKPFF. The CDR3 DNA follows: TGCAGCGTTGATTTGAAGGGAGATGAAAAACCGTTTTTT.

The V and J genes are TRBV20-1 and TRBJ2-3, with 7 bases lining up with TRBD2. From germline, CDR1 is DFQATT and CDR2 SNEGSKA (reference sequence). V trimming: 0 bases; J trimming: 2 bases; junction bases outside the gene matches: 5. The CDR3 contains 15 residues. CDR3 in amino acids: CSARDLSGTTDTQYF. The CDR3 bases are TGCAGTGCTAGAGATCTCAGCGGGACCACAGATACGCAGTATTTT.

This clonotype was counted once. The chain has TRBV5-1 and TRBJ2-1, with a possible D match to TRBD2 (6 bases). The end of the DNA fits TRBJ2-7 better, so the J call may be wrong. The germline gives CDR1 SGHRS, CDR2 YFSETQ. The CDR3 covers 18 residues. CDR3 nucleotides: TGCGCCAGCAGCGGCTCGGGGACGAGCGGGTTATCCTACAATGAGCAGTACTTC. Its protein is CASSGSGTSGLSYNEQYF.

The DNA of the CDR3 is TGTGCCAGCAGCCCGAGAGCGGAGCACCCCACAGATACGCAGTATTTT. Translated: CASSPRAEHPTDTQYF. V and J are TRBV11-3 and TRBJ2-3; D perhaps matches TRBD2 (5 bases). Trimming removed 5 bases from V and 2 bases from J, with 17 bases in between. Germline CDR1 SGHNT, CDR2 YENEEA. The CDR3 contains 16 residues.

This clonotype has more than one count but fewer than ten. A clone one base away is much larger, so this may be a read error. The V gene is TRBV5-4, the J gene TRBJ2-5; no firm D call. The end of the DNA aligns better with TRBJ2-7, so the J call may be wrong. Germline CDR1 and CDR2: SGHNT and YYREEE (reference sequence). The CDR3 is 13 amino acids. For the CDR3, the DNA is TGTGCCGGCAGTCCCGGACCGACCTACGAGCAGTACTTC. Its translation is CAGSPGPTYEQYF.

This clonotype was detected only a few times. Written as DNA, the CDR3 is TGTGCCAGCAGTCGCGGGACTAGCGGGAATTTGCTCCAGTACTTC. Its protein product is CASSRGTSGNLLQYF. V gene TRBV6-2 or TRBV6-3 combines with J gene TRBJ2-5, with 13 bases matching TRBD2. The J segment lost 10 bases and the V segment lost 5 bases, leaving 10 bases of the junction unmatched. Germline lookup yields CDR1 MNHEY and CDR2 SVGEGT. The CDR3 runs 15 residues.